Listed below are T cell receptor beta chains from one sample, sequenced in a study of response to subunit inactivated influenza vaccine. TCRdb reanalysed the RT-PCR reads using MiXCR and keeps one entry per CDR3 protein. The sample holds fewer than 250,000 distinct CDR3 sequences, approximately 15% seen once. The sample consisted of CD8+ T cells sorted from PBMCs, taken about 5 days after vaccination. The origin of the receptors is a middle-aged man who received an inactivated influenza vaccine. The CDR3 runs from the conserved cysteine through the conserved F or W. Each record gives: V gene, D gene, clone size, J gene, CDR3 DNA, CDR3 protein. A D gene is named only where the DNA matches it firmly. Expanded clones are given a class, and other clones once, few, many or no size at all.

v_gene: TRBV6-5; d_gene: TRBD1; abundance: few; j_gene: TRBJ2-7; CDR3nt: TGTGCCAGCAGTTACGTCGGCAGGGGGAACTCCTACGAGCAGTACTTC; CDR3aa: CASSYVGRGNSYEQYF
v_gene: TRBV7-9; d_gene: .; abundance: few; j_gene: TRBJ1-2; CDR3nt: TGTGCCAGCAGCCCGCCGTTGGATTTATTC; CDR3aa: CASSPPLDLF
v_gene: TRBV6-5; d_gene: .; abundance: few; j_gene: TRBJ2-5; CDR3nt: TGTGCCAGCAGTTACTCGGGGTCAACCGGGACCCAGTACTTC; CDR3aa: CASSYSGSTGTQYF
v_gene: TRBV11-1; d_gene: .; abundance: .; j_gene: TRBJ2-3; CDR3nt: TGTGCCAGCAACCCAGCCGTCCTAGGCTACCAAACTACCGGGCATACGCAGTATTTT; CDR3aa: CASNPAVLGYQTTGHTQYF
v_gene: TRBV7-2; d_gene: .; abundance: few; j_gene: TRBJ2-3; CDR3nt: TGTGCCAGCAGCTTAGGCCCAGGGACAGATACGCAGTATTTT; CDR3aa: CASSLGPGTDTQYF
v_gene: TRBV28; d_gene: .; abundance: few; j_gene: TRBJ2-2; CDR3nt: TGTGCCAGCAGTTTATCTTCGAGGGACCTCACCGGGGAGCTGTTTTTT; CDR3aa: CASSLSSRDLTGELFF
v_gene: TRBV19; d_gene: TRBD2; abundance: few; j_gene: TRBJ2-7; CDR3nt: TGTGCCAGTAGTGCCACTAGCGTCAGCTCCTACGAGCAGTACTTC; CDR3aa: CASSATSVSSYEQYF
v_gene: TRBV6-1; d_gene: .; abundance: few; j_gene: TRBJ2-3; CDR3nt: TGTGCCAGCAAACAATTTTGGGGCAGCACAGATACGCAGTATTTT; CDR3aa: CASKQFWGSTDTQYF
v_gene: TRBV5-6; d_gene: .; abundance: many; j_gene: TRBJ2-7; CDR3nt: TGTGCCAGCAGCGCTTTCTCCTACGAGCAGTACTTC; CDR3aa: CASSAFSYEQYF
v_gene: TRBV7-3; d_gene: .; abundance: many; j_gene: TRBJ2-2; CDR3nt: TGTGCCAGCAGCTTAGACGGAGCGAACACCGGGGAGCTGTTTTTT; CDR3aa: CASSLDGANTGELFF
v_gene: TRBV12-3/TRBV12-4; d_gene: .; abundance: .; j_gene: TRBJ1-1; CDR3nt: TGTGCCAGCAGTACCTGGACCGGGACGGGGAACACTGAAGCTTTCTTT; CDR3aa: CASSTWTGTGNTEAFF
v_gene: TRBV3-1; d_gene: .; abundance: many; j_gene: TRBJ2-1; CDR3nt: TGTGCCAGCAGCCGGAAGGGGATGGGGTACAATGAGCAGTTCTTC; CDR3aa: CASSRKGMGYNEQFF
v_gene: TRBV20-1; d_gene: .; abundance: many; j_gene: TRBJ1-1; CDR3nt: TGCAGTGCTGCCCTGGGGGACACTGAAGCTTTCTTT; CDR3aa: CSAALGDTEAFF
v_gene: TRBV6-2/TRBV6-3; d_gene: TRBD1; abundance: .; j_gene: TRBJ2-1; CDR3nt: TGTGCCAGCAGTTACTCGATGGTACAGGGGTACAATGAGCAGTTCTTC; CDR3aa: CASSYSMVQGYNEQFF
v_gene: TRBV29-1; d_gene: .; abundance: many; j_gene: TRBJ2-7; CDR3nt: TGCAGCGTAACCCTTTCGACGCTTTACGAGCAGTACTTC; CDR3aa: CSVTLSTLYEQYF